The 9 T cell receptor beta chains listed next were all sequenced from one sample in a study of OX40 agonist ivuxolimab in advanced cancers. The assay was immunoSEQ multiplex PCR, and TCRdb's table has in-frame clones only and misses some. The sample contains about 48,000 clones, around 90% of which appear only once. This sample comprised CD4+ or CD8+ T cells sorted from blood, obtained in a trial of the OX40 agonist ivuxolimab. These receptor sequences come from an adult with an advanced solid tumor such as melanoma, head and neck, liver or kidney cancer.

V usage is TRBV27 and J usage is TRBJ2-1, with D possibly matching TRBD2 (5 bases). The CDR3 is made up of 14 amino acids. V was trimmed by 3 bases and J by 0 bases, leaving 6 bases between them. Germline V gene sequence: CDR1 MNHEY, CDR2 SMNVEV (reference sequence). The CDR3 DNA sequence: TGTGCCAGCAGTTTTACTAGCTCCTACAATGAGCAGTTCTTC. Translated, it gives CASSFTSSYNEQFF.

The chain joins TRBV19 to TRBJ2-7; 10 positions match TRBD1. This CDR3 has 14 amino acids. CDR1 and CDR2 from the germline V gene are LNHDA and SQIVND (reference sequence). V gave up 10 bases and J gave up 4 bases; unmatched junction bases: 10. CDR3 loop: CATAPGTGVYEQYF. For the CDR3, the DNA is TGTGCCACCGCTCCCGGGACAGGGGTTTACGAGCAGTACTTC.

This chain joins TRBV28 and TRBJ1-5; D possibly corresponds to TRBD1 (6 bases). CDR3 length: 16 residues. Deletions cut 0 bases from V and 0 bases from J, with 9 bases between. The germline gives CDR1 MDHEN, CDR2 SYDVKM. The CDR3 sequence is CASSLWGGASNQPQHF. Here the CDR3 DNA reads TGTGCCAGCAGTTTATGGGGGGGGGCTAGCAATCAGCCCCAGCATTTT.

The genes are TRBV30 and TRBJ1-1; D is unresolved. Between the trimmed V and J ends, which lost 4 bases and 2 bases, there was a span of 8 bases. The CDR3 totals 12 residues. Germline V gene sequence: CDR1 GTSNPN, CDR2 SVGIG (reference sequence). CDR3 DNA sequence: TGTGCCTGGATCTTAGGTAACACTGAAGCTTTCTTT. Encoded protein: CAWILGNTEAFF.

The CDR3 bases are TGTGCCAGCAGCCCCGAGCGGGCTGGCTCCTACAATGAGCAGTTCTTC. Protein product: CASSPERAGSYNEQFF. The chain recombines TRBV7-6 with TRBJ2-1; the D gene is possibly TRBD2 (6 bases). CDR3 size: 16 residues. Trimming left V 5 bases short and J 0 bases short, with 14 bases between. CDR1 and CDR2 from the germline V gene are SGHVS and FNYEAQ. The full variable domain, with the rest looked up from reference TRBV7-6 and TRBJ2-1, is GAGVSQSPRYKVTKRGQDVALRCDPISGHVSLYWYRQALGQGPEFLTYFNYEAQQDKSGLPNDRFSAERPEGSISTLTIQRTEQRDSAMYRCASSPERAGSYNEQFFGPGTRLTVL.

The chain employs TRBV15 and TRBJ2-7; D is tentatively TRBD1 or TRBD2 (5 bases each). Deletions cut 0 bases from V and 7 bases from J, with 13 bases between. From germline, CDR1 is LNHNV and CDR2 YYDKDF (reference sequence). The CDR3 spans 14 residues. Written as DNA, the CDR3 is TGTGCCACCAGCAGAGACCGGGGCTCGGCTGAGCAGTACTTC. This encodes CATSRDRGSAEQYF.

The genes are TRBV28 and TRBJ2-7; no reliable D call. The germline gives CDR1 MDHEN, CDR2 SYDVKM. The length of the CDR3 is 15 residues. Trimming left V 6 bases short and J 2 bases short, with 17 bases between. CDR3 coding DNA: TGTGCCAGCAGCTACAACCTCAATGAAGCCTACGAGCAGTACTTC. This codes for CASSYNLNEAYEQYF.

This chain joins TRBV4-2 and TRBJ2-7; D tentatively fits TRBD1 or TRBD2 (5 bases each). The ends were cut back, 0 bases at V and 2 bases at J, with 11 bases in the middle. The germline V gene has CDR1 LGHNA and CDR2 YNFKEQ. The CDR3 sequence is 15 residues long. The CDR3 loop is CASSQDDGTAYEQYF. DNA for the CDR3: TGTGCCAGCAGCCAAGATGATGGGACGGCCTACGAGCAGTACTTC.

This clone was observed once. This rearrangement joins TRBV13 to TRBJ1-1; weak D call: TRBD1 (6 bases). Trimming stripped 5 bases from V and 3 bases from J, with 16 bases between. The CDR3 has 15 amino acids. Germline values: CDR1 PRHDT, CDR2 FYEKMQ (reference sequence). CDR3 residues: CASSPRGGGDTEAFF. Written as DNA, the CDR3 is TGTGCCAGCAGCCCACGCGGGGGCGGGGACACTGAAGCTTTCTTT. Complete variable domain (other parts from reference TRBV13 and TRBJ1-1): AAGVIQSPRHLIKEKRETATLKCYPIPRHDTVYWYQQGPGQDPQFLISFYEKMQSDKGSIPDRFSAQQFSDYHSELNMSSLELGDSALYFCASSPRGGGDTEAFFGQGTRLTVV.